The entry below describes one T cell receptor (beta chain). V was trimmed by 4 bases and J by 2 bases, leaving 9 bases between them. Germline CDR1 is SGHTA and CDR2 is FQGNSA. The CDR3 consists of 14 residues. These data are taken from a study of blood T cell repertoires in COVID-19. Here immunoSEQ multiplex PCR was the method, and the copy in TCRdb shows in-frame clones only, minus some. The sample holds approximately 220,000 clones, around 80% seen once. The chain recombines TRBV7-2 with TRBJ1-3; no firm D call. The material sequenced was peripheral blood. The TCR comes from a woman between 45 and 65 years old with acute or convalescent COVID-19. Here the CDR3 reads CASSSLGPGNTIYF. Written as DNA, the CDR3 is TGTGCCAGCAGCTCCCTAGGCCCTGGAAACACCATATATTTT.